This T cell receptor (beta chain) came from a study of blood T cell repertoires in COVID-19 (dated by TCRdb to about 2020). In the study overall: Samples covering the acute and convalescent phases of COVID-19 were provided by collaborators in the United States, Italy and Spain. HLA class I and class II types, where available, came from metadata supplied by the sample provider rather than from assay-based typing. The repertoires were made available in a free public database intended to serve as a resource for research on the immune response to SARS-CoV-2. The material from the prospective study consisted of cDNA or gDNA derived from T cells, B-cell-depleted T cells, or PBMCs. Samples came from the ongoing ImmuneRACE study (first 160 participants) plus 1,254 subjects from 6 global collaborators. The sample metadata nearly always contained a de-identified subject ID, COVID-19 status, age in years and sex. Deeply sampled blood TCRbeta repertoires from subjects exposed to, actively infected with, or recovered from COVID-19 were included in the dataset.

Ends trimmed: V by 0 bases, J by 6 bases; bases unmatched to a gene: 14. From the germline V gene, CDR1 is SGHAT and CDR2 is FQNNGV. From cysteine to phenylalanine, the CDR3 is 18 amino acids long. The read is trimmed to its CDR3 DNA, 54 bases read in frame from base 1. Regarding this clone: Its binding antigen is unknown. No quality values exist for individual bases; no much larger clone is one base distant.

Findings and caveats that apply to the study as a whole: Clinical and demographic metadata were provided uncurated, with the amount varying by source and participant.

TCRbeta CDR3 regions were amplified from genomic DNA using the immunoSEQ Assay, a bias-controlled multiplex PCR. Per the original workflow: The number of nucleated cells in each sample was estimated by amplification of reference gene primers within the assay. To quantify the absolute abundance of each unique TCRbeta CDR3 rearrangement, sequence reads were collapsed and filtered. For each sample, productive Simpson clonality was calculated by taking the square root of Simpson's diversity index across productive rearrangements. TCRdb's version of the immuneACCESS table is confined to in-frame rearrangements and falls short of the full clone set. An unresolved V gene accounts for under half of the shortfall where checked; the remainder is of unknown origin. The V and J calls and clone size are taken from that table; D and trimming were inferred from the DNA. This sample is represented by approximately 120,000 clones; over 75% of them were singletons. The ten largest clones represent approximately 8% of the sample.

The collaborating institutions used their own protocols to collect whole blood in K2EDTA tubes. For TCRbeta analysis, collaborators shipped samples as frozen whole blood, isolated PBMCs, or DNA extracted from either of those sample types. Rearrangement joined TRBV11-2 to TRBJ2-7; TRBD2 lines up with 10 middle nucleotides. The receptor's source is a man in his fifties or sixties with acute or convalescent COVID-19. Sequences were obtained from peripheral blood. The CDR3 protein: CASSLDRAGGPVYSEQYF. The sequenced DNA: TGTGCCAGCAGCTTAGATCGAGCGGGAGGGCCAGTTTATAGCGAGCAGTACTTC.